The sequence of this TCR beta chain was determined in a study of blood T cell repertoires in COVID-19 (dated by TCRdb to 2020 to 2022). Some background on the complete study: Samples covering the acute and convalescent phases of COVID-19 were provided by collaborators in the United States, Italy and Spain. Samples came from the ongoing ImmuneRACE study (first 160 participants) plus 1,254 subjects from 6 global collaborators. Nearly every sample came with metadata listing a de-identified subject ID, COVID-19 status, age in years and sex. The dataset comprised deeply sampled blood TCRbeta repertoires from subjects exposed to, actively infected with, or recovered from COVID-19. The prospective study material was composed of cDNA or gDNA derived from T cells, B-cell-depleted T cells, or PBMCs. Where HLA class I and class II types were available, the types were taken from metadata supplied by the sample provider, not from assay-based typing. The repertoires were released in a freely available public database intended as a resource for research on the immune response to SARS-CoV-2.

Findings and caveats that apply to the study as a whole: How much clinical and demographic metadata was included differed by source and by participant, and the metadata was provided uncurated.

The germline V gene supplies CDR1 MNHEY and CDR2 SVGAGI. The CDR3 numbers 14 residues from cysteine through phenylalanine. The DNA shown is the 42-base CDR3, in frame from base 1. V is trimmed back by 4 bases and J by 4 bases, and the junction contains 6 bases that no gene match accounts for. Notes on this clone: Its recognized antigen is unknown. No much larger clone exists at a distance of one base, and base qualities are not known.

The immunoSEQ Assay, a bias-controlled multiplex PCR, was used to amplify TCRbeta CDR3 regions from genomic DNA. From the authors' description of their analysis: Nucleated cell counts per sample were estimated from amplification of reference gene primers within the assay. Sequence reads were collapsed and filtered to measure the absolute abundance of every unique TCRbeta CDR3 rearrangement. For each sample, productive Simpson clonality was calculated as the square root of Simpson's diversity index over productive rearrangements. Here the immuneACCESS table is served through TCRdb, limited to in-frame sequences with V and J called. Missing clones are a known gap in these copies; in checked studies unresolved V genes cover under half, and the rest lacks a known reason. V and J calls plus clone size are reproduced from that table; the DNA served to infer D and trimming. The sample table shows under 3,500 clones, and 65% to 85% are seen once. The ten biggest clones cover about a fifth of the sample.

Each collaborating institution followed its own protocols to collect whole blood in K2EDTA tubes. For TCRbeta analysis, collaborators shipped samples in one of three forms: frozen whole blood, isolated PBMCs, or DNA extracted from either of those sample types. Sequenced sample: peripheral blood. The chain was built from TRBV6-5 and TRBJ1-2; TRBD1 matches 7 bases in the middle. This TCR was sampled from a human donor in a cohort sampled during active COVID-19. This receptor carries the CDR3 CASSSGRGVYGYTF. The DNA is TGTGCCAGCAGTTCTGGCAGGGGGGTCTATGGCTACACCTTC.